Detailed here is one TCR beta chain. Its antigen is as yet unknown. Germline V gene data show CDR1 as DFQATT and CDR2 as SNEGSKA (reference sequence). CDR3 length: 13 amino acids. Trimming shortened V by 6 bases and J by 4 bases, and 16 bases separated the two germline ends. Included in the TCR beta cDNA libraries were unique molecular identifiers. TCRdb redid the calling of the PCR reads with MiXCR, one entry per CDR3 protein. The repertoire holds 700,000 to 800,000 distinct CDR3 sequences, less than 35% seen once, with under 0.7% in the top ten. The data were obtained in a study of post-analysis software for immune sequencing data. The study's findings and limits: With TRBV5-6, TRBV5-1 and TRBV20-1 included, 4 to 6 TRBV segments were more frequent in patients than in controls. Those samples that were prepared in the same batch co-clustered strongly by F measure.

The clonotype originates from a girl between 10 and 17 years old with multiple sclerosis. Sequenced sample: blood. This chain joins TRBV20-1 and TRBJ2-7, with TRBD2 as a possible D gene (6 bases). CDR3 nucleotides: TGCAGTGCGCAATCCGGGACTCCATACGAGCAGTACTTC. Translated: CSAQSGTPYEQYF.